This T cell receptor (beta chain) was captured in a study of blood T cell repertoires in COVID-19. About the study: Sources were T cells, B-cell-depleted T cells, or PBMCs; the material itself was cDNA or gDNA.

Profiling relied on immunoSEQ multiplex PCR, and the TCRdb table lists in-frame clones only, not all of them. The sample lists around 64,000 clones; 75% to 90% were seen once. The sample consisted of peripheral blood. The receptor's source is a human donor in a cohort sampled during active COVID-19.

CDR3 DNA: TGCGCCAGCAGCTGGTCTCAGGGGGCGGGAACTGAAGCTTTCTTT. It yields the protein CASSWSQGAGTEAFF. The chain is built from TRBV5-1 and TRBJ1-1, with 8 bases lining up with TRBD1. Germline loops: CDR1 SGHRS, CDR2 YFSETQ. This CDR3 spans 15 amino acids. J was trimmed by 5 bases and V by 3 bases; bases with no gene match: 9.